This entry describes one TCR beta chain. Its target is unknown. The sample belongs to a study of a mutant IDH1 vaccine in newly diagnosed glioma. Overall study: Antecedent treatment encompassed radiotherapy, temozolomide, or their combination; the majority received both.

As for time point: baseline, week 1 (first vaccination visit). Described treatment: pre-vaccination baseline after standard-of-care therapy. Astrocytomas found in donors were new, WHO grade 3 or 4, IDH1-mutant and ATRX-lost. Assay used: immunoSEQ multiplex PCR; TCRdb lists only in-frame clones, some missing. The data hold some 87,000 clones, with around 80% observed a single time. Germline assignment: CDR1 SGHVS and CDR2 FQNEAQ. CDR3 length equals 17 residues. Trimming removed 6 bases from V and 5 bases from J, with 25 bases in between. The study's findings and limits: Pseudoprogression apparently tracked independently of changes in top peripheral T cell clonotypes.

The rearrangement uses TRBV7-8 and TRBJ2-5; D may be TRBD2 (5 bases). The sample was PBMCs, taken from a glioma patient treated with radiotherapy, temozolomide or both. The sequence derives from a man aged 40-55 years with glioma. CDR3 sequence (DNA): TGTGCCAGCAGTAGGGTCCCCGACCCGGGCACGGGGGAGACCCAGTACTTC. Its protein is CASSRVPDPGTGETQYF. The variable domain in full, completed from reference TRBV7-8 and TRBJ2-5, reads GAGVSQSPRYKVAKRGQDVALRCDPISGHVSLFWYQQALGQGPEFLTYFQNEAQLDKSGLPSDRFFAERPEGSVSTLKIQRTQQEDSAVYLCASSRVPDPGTGETQYFGPGTRLLVL.